These 5 T cell receptor beta chains originate from one sample sequenced in a study of T cell repertoires in cytomegalovirus infection. Which antigens these TCRs recognize remains unknown. Each CDR3 protein gets one entry after TCRdb re-called the reads with MiXCR. The sample holds about 83,000 distinct CDR3 sequences, approximately 30% seen once. The input for sequencing was CD8+ T cells from cultured PBMCs, taken from culture after CMV antigen stimulation. The receptors come from a human donor in good health (CMV status not recorded). Some clones in this sample may be carry-over from other donors' samples.

V gene TRBV7-8 combines with J gene TRBJ2-7; D possibly corresponds to TRBD1 (8 bases). Trimming stripped 5 bases from V and 5 bases from J, with 16 bases between. CDR3 length: 14 residues. The germline V gene has CDR1 SGHVS and CDR2 FQNEAQ. The CDR3 loop is CASSATTGGDEQYF. In DNA, the CDR3 is TGTGCCAGCAGCGCCACTACAGGGGGGGACGAGCAGTACTTC.

The chain employs TRBV12-3 or TRBV12-4 and TRBJ2-3; 7 bases agree with TRBD2. The CDR3 runs 15 residues. The J segment lost 0 bases and the V segment lost 4 bases, leaving 4 bases of the junction unmatched. The CDR3 sequence: CASSYGLVSTDTQYF. The CDR3 region has the DNA TGTGCCAGCAGTTACGGACTAGTTAGCACAGATACGCAGTATTTT.

In this sample, this clonotype turned up a few times. The rearrangement joins TRBV24-1 to TRBJ2-3; D gene ambiguous. The length of the CDR3 is 12 residues. V was clipped by 8 bases and J by 0 bases, with 5 bases between them. CDR1 is KGHDR and CDR2 is SFDVKD in the germline V gene. The CDR3 DNA is TGTGCCACCAAGGACAGCACAGATACGCAGTATTTT. Encoded protein: CATKDSTDTQYF.

The chain combines TRBV11-2 with TRBJ2-5; unclear D gene. CDR3 length equals 15 residues. Germline assignment: CDR1 SGHAT and CDR2 FQNNGV. The V gene lost 1 base and the J gene lost 5 bases, with 14 bases spanning the gap. CDR3 in DNA: TGTGCCAGCAGCTTAGGTCCGGCGATCGGGGAGACCCAGTACTTC. It yields the protein CASSLGPAIGETQYF. Full variable domain (remainder filled in from reference TRBV11-2 and TRBJ2-5): EAGVAQSPRYKIIEKRQSVAFWCNPISGHATLYWYQQILGQGPKLLIQFQNNGVVDDSQLPKDRFSAERLKGVDSTLKIQPAKLEDSAVYLCASSLGPAIGETQYFGPGTRLLVL.

This clonotype appeared a few times. The chain combines TRBV7-2 with TRBJ2-3; no clear D gene. Germline V gives CDR1 SGHTA, CDR2 FQGNSA. The CDR3 has 15 amino acids. Trimming pared 7 bases from V and 3 bases from J, leaving 17 bases between. CDR3 nucleotide sequence: TGTGCCAGCATCTACCTTGCTGGGTGGACAGATACGCAGTATTTT. It specifies CASIYLAGWTDTQYF.